These 32 T cell receptor beta chains originate from one sample sequenced in a study of T cells in Graves' hyperthyroidism and ophthalmopathy. RNA transcripts served as the template for amplifying TCR beta CDR3 regions. An initial round of RT-PCR targeting the TCR CDR3 relied on the HTBI primer set. TCRdb used MiXCR to reprocess the multiplex PCR reads, holding one entry per CDR3 protein. The sample has roughly 570,000 distinct CDR3 sequences, about a sixth seen once. Material for sequencing was blood. These receptor sequences come from a woman aged 25 to 39 with Graves' hyperthyroidism.

V usage is TRBV9 and J usage is TRBJ2-2; D ambiguous. The length of the CDR3 is 14 residues. Germline assignment: CDR1 SGDLS and CDR2 YYNGEE. V lost 1 base and J 2 bases, leaving 6 bases between the germline ends. CDR3 loop: CASSVMKNTGELFF. In DNA form, the CDR3 reads TGTGCCAGCAGCGTAATGAAAAACACCGGGGAGCTGTTTTTT.

This clonotype was detected only a few times. The V and J genes are TRBV30 and TRBJ2-7; TRBD2 matches 8 bases. J gave up 7 bases and V 4 bases, and 6 bases lay outside the gene matches. The length of the CDR3 is 12 residues. Germline CDR1 GTSNPN, CDR2 SVGIG (reference sequence). The CDR3 coding sequence is TGTGCCTGGACTAGCGGGCCTGGGGAGCAGTACTTC. It yields the protein CAWTSGPGEQYF.

This clonotype was recorded many times. The V call is TRBV14, the J call TRBJ2-7; D is possibly TRBD1 (6 bases). Deletions cut 1 base from V and 2 bases from J, with 12 bases between. The CDR3 sequence is 15 residues long. Germline CDR1 SGHDN, CDR2 FVKESK. The DNA of the CDR3 is TGTGCCAGCAGCCAAGGGCAGGGGTTGCCCTACGAGCAGTACTTC. Amino acid sequence: CASSQGQGLPYEQYF.

Many counts were recorded for this clonotype. This chain joins TRBV7-2 and TRBJ2-1, with 12 bases matching TRBD2. Germline V lookup: CDR1 SGHTA, CDR2 FQGNSA. The CDR3 totals 18 residues. V trimming: 0 bases; J trimming: 2 bases; junction bases outside the gene matches: 5. DNA of the CDR3: TGTGCCAGCAGCTTAGCGGGGACTAGCGGGTACCCCTACAATGAGCAGTTCTTC. Its protein product is CASSLAGTSGYPYNEQFF. The full variable domain, completed using reference TRBV7-2 and TRBJ2-1, is GAGVSQSPSNKVTEKGKDVELRCDPISGHTALYWYRQSLGQGLEFLIYFQGNSAPDKSGLPSDRFSAERTGGSVSTLTIQRTQQEDSAVYLCASSLAGTSGYPYNEQFFGPGTRLTVL.

This clonotype appeared a few times. The rearrangement joins TRBV4-2 to TRBJ2-3; D might be TRBD1 (6 bases). The CDR3 is 15 residues long. Germline assignment: CDR1 LGHNA and CDR2 YNFKEQ. V lost 0 bases and J lost 3, with 10 bases in between. In DNA, the CDR3 is TGTGCCAGCAGCCAAGAAGGGACAAAAACAGATACGCAGTATTTT. It yields the protein CASSQEGTKTDTQYF.

The chain has TRBV6-1 and TRBJ1-6, with unresolved D. The length of the CDR3 is 14 residues. Trimming pared 6 bases from V and 2 bases from J, leaving 8 bases between. Germline assignment: CDR1 MNHNS and CDR2 SASEGT. The CDR3 loop is CASSQDTYNSPLHF. For the CDR3, the DNA is TGTGCCAGCAGCCAAGACACCTATAATTCACCCCTCCACTTT.

The chain uses TRBV27 and TRBJ2-7; D is perhaps TRBD1 (6 bases). Trimming left V 3 bases short and J 0 bases short, with 12 bases between. In germline, CDR1 is MNHEY, CDR2 SMNVEV (reference sequence). This CDR3 region has 15 residues. Written as DNA, the CDR3 is TGTGCCAGCAGTTTGGACAGCCTGAACTCCTACGAGCAGTACTTC. It is translated as CASSLDSLNSYEQYF.

This clonotype was seen ten or more times. This chain connects TRBV30 to TRBJ1-5; 8 bases fit TRBD1. This CDR3 is 13 amino acids long. Germline-derived CDR1 and CDR2 are GTSNPN and SVGIG (reference sequence). The trim removed 8 bases at V and 2 bases at J, leaving 5 bases unmatched. CDR3 in amino acids: CAQDREGNQPQHF. The CDR3 DNA sequence: TGTGCCCAGGACAGGGAAGGCAATCAGCCCCAGCATTTT.

This clonotype was counted at least ten times. This chain links TRBV12-3 or TRBV12-4 with TRBJ2-3; D is uncertain. The CDR3 sequence is 15 residues long. Trimming removed 3 bases at V and 0 bases at J, with 10 bases between. The chain's CDR3 is CASSFNVASTDTQYF. The DNA of the CDR3 is TGTGCCAGCAGTTTCAACGTGGCGAGCACAGATACGCAGTATTTT.

Many counts were recorded for this clonotype. This rearrangement joins TRBV12-3 or TRBV12-4 to TRBJ2-1, with TRBD2 matching over 16 bases. V shed 5 bases and J 9 bases; nucleotides not matched to a gene: 4. The CDR3 length is 15 residues. The CDR3 nucleotides read TGTGCCAGCAGTGGGACTAGCGGGGGGGGGGGTGAGCAGTTCTTC. Translating it yields CASSGTSGGGGEQFF.

The gene calls are TRBV19 and TRBJ1-5; 11 bases map to TRBD1. This CDR3 has 16 residues. V shed 6 bases, J shed 2 bases, and the junction held 6 bases outside the gene matches. From germline, CDR1 is LNHDA and CDR2 SQIVND (reference sequence). The CDR3 region has the DNA TGTGCCAGTAGCCGCGGGACAGGGGGAGGCAATCAGCCCCAGCATTTT. Protein sequence: CASSRGTGGGNQPQHF.

This clonotype showed up many times. The chain couples TRBV2 to TRBJ1-4, with TRBD1 as a possible D gene (5 bases). The CDR3 totals 14 residues. The ends were cut back, 2 bases at V and 5 bases at J, with 9 bases in the middle. The germline gives CDR1 SNHLY, CDR2 FYNNEI. The CDR3 sequence is CASSESRDNEKLFF. The DNA of the CDR3 is TGTGCCAGCAGTGAATCCAGGGACAATGAAAAACTGTTTTTT.

The J gene is TRBJ2-4, the V gene TRBV27; tentatively, D is TRBD1 or TRBD2 (7 bases each). Trimming took 2 bases from V and 6 from J, leaving 11 bases between them. CDR1 MNHEY and CDR2 SMNVEV come from the germline V gene (reference sequence). CDR3 length: 14 residues. CDR3 loop: CASSLARGGNIQYF. CDR3 in DNA: TGTGCCAGCAGTTTAGCCAGGGGGGGAAACATTCAGTACTTC.

V gene TRBV4-2 combines with J gene TRBJ2-3; D might be TRBD2 (7 bases). The germline gives CDR1 LGHNA, CDR2 YNFKEQ. The V gene lost 7 bases and the J gene lost 5 bases, with 16 bases spanning the gap. This CDR3 comprises 14 residues. The CDR3: CASKGGSVLDTQYF. For the CDR3, the DNA is TGTGCCAGCAAGGGGGGGAGTGTGTTAGATACGCAGTATTTT.

This clonotype was seen ten or more times. This rearrangement joins TRBV7-9 to TRBJ2-1; D tentatively fits TRBD1 or TRBD2 (6 bases each). The CDR3 consists of 15 residues. In germline, CDR1 is SEHNR, CDR2 FQNEAQ (reference sequence). V was cut by 4 bases and J by 7 bases, with 17 bases left in between. CDR3 in DNA: TGTGCCAGCAGCTCAGGGGACCCAGGAGGGAATGAGCAGTTCTTC. Translation: CASSSGDPGGNEQFF.

The chain has TRBV29-1 and TRBJ2-7; the D gene is possibly TRBD2 (6 bases). CDR1 and CDR2 from the germline V gene are SQVTM and ANQGSEA. The CDR3 is 13 residues long. Trimming removed 2 bases from V and 9 bases from J, with 17 bases in between. The CDR3 reads CSVEPGLKWGQYF. The CDR3 DNA reads as TGCAGCGTTGAACCGGGACTTAAGTGGGGGCAGTACTTC.

This chain links TRBV7-9 with TRBJ1-6, with 8 positions matching TRBD1. The V segment lost 0 bases and the J segment 8 bases; nucleotides outside the gene matches: 6. Germline-derived CDR1 and CDR2 are SEHNR and FQNEAQ (reference sequence). This CDR3 contains 16 residues. CDR3 in amino acids: CASSLAHGTGDSPLHF. The CDR3 DNA follows: TGTGCCAGCAGCTTAGCGCACGGGACAGGAGATTCACCCCTCCACTTT.

This clonotype was seen many times. The chain has TRBV7-2 and TRBJ2-1; D perhaps matches TRBD2 (5 bases). Germline lookup yields CDR1 SGHTA and CDR2 FQGNSA. The V end lost 0 bases, the J end lost 5 bases, and 8 bases lay between the germline ends. This CDR3 is built from 14 residues. CDR3 nucleotide sequence: TGTGCCAGCAGCTTAGCTAGCGCAGACAATGAGCAGTTCTTC. Translation gives CASSLASADNEQFF.

This clonotype was detected a few times. The rearrangement uses TRBV15 and TRBJ1-1, with a possible D match to TRBD1 (5 bases). V lost 0 bases to trimming and J lost 7 bases, with 15 bases between them. The CDR3 is 15 residues long. Germline V gene lookup returns CDR1 LNHNV and CDR2 YYDKDF (reference sequence). The CDR3 sequence is CATSRDHRGEGEAFF. The DNA for the CDR3 is TGTGCCACCAGCAGAGATCATCGAGGGGAGGGTGAAGCTTTCTTT.

V is TRBV7-9 and J is TRBJ2-6, with D possibly matching TRBD1 (5 bases). Trimming stripped 6 bases from V and 2 bases from J, with 14 bases between. CDR3 size: 16 residues. Germline CDR1 SEHNR, CDR2 FQNEAQ (reference sequence). In DNA form, the CDR3 reads TGTGCCAGCAGTCAGGGTTGGGCTCCTGGGGCCAACGTCCTGACTTTC. Amino acids: CASSQGWAPGANVLTF. The entire variable domain, with the rest obtained from reference TRBV7-9 and TRBJ2-6, is as follows: DTGVSQNPRHKITKRGQNVTFRCDPISEHNRLYWYRQTLGQGPEFLTYFQNEAQLEKSRLLSDRFSAERPKGSFSTLEIQRTEQGDSAMYLCASSQGWAPGANVLTFGAGSRLTVL.

The J gene is TRBJ2-7, the V gene TRBV2, with D unclear. Trimming took 5 bases from V and 6 from J, leaving 11 bases between them. Germline CDR1 reads SNHLY; CDR2 reads FYNNEI. CDR3 length equals 12 residues. The CDR3 protein is CASSRRVGEQYF. CDR3 nucleotides: TGTGCCAGCAGTCGAAGGGTTGGCGAGCAGTACTTC.

V gene TRBV7-2 combines with J gene TRBJ2-7, with 9 bases fitting TRBD2. The CDR3 loop spans 17 amino acids. Losses at the gene ends were 2 bases for V and 1 base for J; bases not matched to a gene: 9. Germline-derived CDR1 and CDR2 are SGHTA and FQGNSA. This chain's CDR3 is CASSLWGREGPSYEQYF. The CDR3 coding sequence is TGTGCCAGCAGCTTATGGGGGCGGGAGGGTCCTTCCTACGAGCAGTACTTC.

This clonotype was recorded at least ten times. This chain uses TRBV20-1 with TRBJ2-1; the D is unclear. V lost 6 bases and J 9 bases, leaving 12 bases between the germline ends. Looked up from germline, CDR1 is DFQATT and CDR2 is SNEGSKA (reference sequence). The CDR3 has 11 residues. DNA of the CDR3: TGCAGTGCGAGGACGGTCCGTGAGCAGTTCTTC. Amino acids: CSARTVREQFF.

This clonotype was picked up many times. The chain links TRBV28 to TRBJ1-1, with a tentative D call TRBD1 (6 bases). V dropped 1 base and J dropped 0 bases, with 9 bases sitting between them. This CDR3 has 15 residues. From germline, CDR1 is MDHEN and CDR2 SYDVKM. The CDR3 DNA follows: TGTGCCAGCAGTTTATTGACAGGAATGAACACTGAAGCTTTCTTT. As protein: CASSLLTGMNTEAFF. The full variable domain, with the rest looked up from reference TRBV28 and TRBJ1-1, is DVKVTQSSRYLVKRTGEKVFLECVQDMDHENMFWYRQDPGLGLRLIYFSYDVKMKEKGDIPEGYSVSREKKERFSLILESASTNQTSMYLCASSLLTGMNTEAFFGQGTRLTVV.

This clonotype was observed at least ten times. The chain recombines TRBV7-8 with TRBJ2-2; TRBD2 matches at 9 bases. Per germline, CDR1 SGHVS and CDR2 FQNEAQ. Trimming took 5 bases from V and 0 from J; bases not matched to a gene: 1. The CDR3 totals 15 residues. The CDR3 DNA reads as TGTGCCAGCAGCCCTAGCGGGGCGAACACCGGGGAGCTGTTTTTT. This encodes CASSPSGANTGELFF.

In the case of this clonotype: This may stem from a read error, because a much larger clone lies one nucleotide away. This chain uses TRBV20-1 with TRBJ2-2; a weak D match, TRBD2 (7 bases). The CDR3 runs 14 residues. From germline, CDR1 is DFQATT and CDR2 SNEGSKA (reference sequence). CDR3 loop: CGAREGQNTGELFF. The CDR3 DNA reads as TGCGGTGCAAGGGAGGGACAGAACACCGGGGAGCTGTTTTTT.

This clonotype was seen repeatedly, ten times or more. The chain employs TRBV7-9 and TRBJ1-1, with D unclear. The CDR3 is 13 amino acids. V dropped 6 bases and J dropped 1 base, with 9 bases sitting between them. Germline V gene sequence: CDR1 SEHNR, CDR2 FQNEAQ (reference sequence). DNA for the CDR3: TGTGCCAGCAGTTTTCCCGGGAACACTGAAGCTTTCTTT. It encodes CASSFPGNTEAFF. The full variable domain, rest sourced from reference TRBV7-9 and TRBJ1-1, is DTGVSQNPRHKITKRGQNVTFRCDPISEHNRLYWYRQTLGQGPEFLTYFQNEAQLEKSRLLSDRFSAERPKGSFSTLEIQRTEQGDSAMYLCASSFPGNTEAFFGQGTRLTVV.

This clonotype appeared many times. The chain recombines TRBV12-3 or TRBV12-4 with TRBJ2-4; D call uncertain. V was pared by 3 bases and J by 0 bases, with 9 bases between. The CDR3 length is 15 residues. CDR3 in amino acids: CASSLTGPAKNIQYF. In nucleotides, the CDR3 is TGTGCCAGCAGTTTGACTGGCCCAGCCAAAAACATTCAGTACTTC.

The chain couples TRBV15 to TRBJ2-3; no clear D gene. The CDR3 extends over 17 amino acids. Germline-derived CDR1 and CDR2 are LNHNV and YYDKDF (reference sequence). The V end was cut by 1 base, the J end by 1 base, with 15 bases between. CDR3: CATSRAASMARTDTQYF. The CDR3, as DNA: TGTGCCACCAGCAGAGCTGCTTCGATGGCCCGCACAGATACGCAGTATTTT.

This clonotype was detected a few times. J is TRBJ2-1 and V is TRBV11-2, with 8 bases that match TRBD2. CDR1 is SGHAT, CDR2 FQNNGV, per germline. This CDR3 region has 15 residues. Losses at the gene ends were 5 bases for V and 9 bases for J; bases not matched to a gene: 12. The CDR3 region has the DNA TGTGCCAGCAGCCAATTAGCGGGGAGGCCATCTGAGCAGTTCTTC. Amino acid sequence: CASSQLAGRPSEQFF.

This clonotype was counted ten times or more. The CDR3 is CASSLYAGSTDTQYF. DNA of the CDR3: TGTGCCAGCAGCTTATACGCGGGAAGCACAGATACGCAGTATTTT. The J gene is TRBJ2-3, the V gene TRBV7-8, with D perhaps TRBD2 (6 bases). CDR1 is SGHVS and CDR2 is FQNEAQ in the germline V gene. V gave up 2 bases and J gave up 0 bases, with 9 bases separating them. The CDR3 loop spans 15 amino acids.

CDR3 sequence: CASKIGSYNEQFF. DNA of the CDR3: TGTGCCAGCAAGATTGGCTCCTACAATGAGCAGTTCTTC. The V call is TRBV5-6, the J call TRBJ2-1, with D uncertain. The CDR3 length is 13 residues. Germline V gene data show CDR1 as SGHDT and CDR2 as YYEEEE. Trimming shortened V by 6 bases and J by 0 bases, and 7 bases separated the two germline ends.